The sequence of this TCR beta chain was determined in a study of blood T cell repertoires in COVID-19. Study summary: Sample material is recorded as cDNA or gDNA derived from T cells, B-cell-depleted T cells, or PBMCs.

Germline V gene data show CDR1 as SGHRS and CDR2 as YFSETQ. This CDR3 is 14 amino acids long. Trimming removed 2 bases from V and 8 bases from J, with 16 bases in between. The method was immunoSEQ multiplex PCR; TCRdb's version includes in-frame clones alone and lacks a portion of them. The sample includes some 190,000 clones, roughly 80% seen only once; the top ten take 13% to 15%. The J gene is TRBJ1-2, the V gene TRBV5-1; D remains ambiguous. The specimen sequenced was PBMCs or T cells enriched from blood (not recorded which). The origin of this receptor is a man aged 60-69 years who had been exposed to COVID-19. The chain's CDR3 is CASSFKADLGGYTF. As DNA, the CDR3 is TGCGCCAGCAGCTTTAAGGCCGACCTGGGCGGCTACACCTTC.